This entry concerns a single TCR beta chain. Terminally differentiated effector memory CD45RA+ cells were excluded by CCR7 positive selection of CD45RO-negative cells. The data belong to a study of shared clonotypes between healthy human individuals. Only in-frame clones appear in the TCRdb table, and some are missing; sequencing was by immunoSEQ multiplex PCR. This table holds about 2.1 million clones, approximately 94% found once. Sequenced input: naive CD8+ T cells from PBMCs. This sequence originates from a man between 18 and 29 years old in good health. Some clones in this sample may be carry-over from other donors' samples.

The CDR3 here is CASSFWGGQAYEQYF. In nucleotides, the CDR3 is TGTGCCAGCAGTTTTTGGGGCGGGCAGGCCTACGAGCAGTACTTC. This chain connects TRBV28 to TRBJ2-7; perhaps D is TRBD1 or TRBD2 (5 bases each). CDR1 and CDR2 (germline): MDHEN, SYDVKM. This CDR3 is 15 amino acids long. V was shortened by 3 bases and J by 2 bases, with 14 bases between the two germline ends.